Reported below is one T cell receptor beta chain. Its antigen is undetermined. This may be a read error, as it is one base from a much larger clone. The data belong to a study of response to subunit inactivated influenza vaccine. General study points: It was suggested by the authors that few new T cells are recruited by each seasonal influenza vaccination.

Germline values: CDR1 SQVTM, CDR2 ANQGSEA. V was shortened by 5 bases and J by 1 base, with 5 bases between the two germline ends. The CDR3 consists of 11 residues. TCRdb reprocessed the RT-PCR reads via MiXCR and lists one record per CDR3 protein. The table lists 530,000 or so distinct CDR3 sequences, around 13% of them singletons. The clonotype was recovered from a man aged 45-65 years who received an inactivated influenza vaccine. The sequencing used PBMCs from blood, collected 12 days after vaccination. The V call is TRBV29-1, the J call TRBJ1-1; D unclear. The CDR3 reads CSVYKNTEAFF. The CDR3 DNA reads as TGCAGCGTTTACAAGAACACTGAAGCTTTCTTT.